This entry lists 20 T cell receptor beta chains sequenced from one sample in a study of cytomegalovirus exposure and HLA in healthy donors. The method was immunoSEQ multiplex PCR; TCRdb's version includes in-frame clones alone and lacks a portion of them. The sample holds some 170,000 clones, around 82% seen once. The sequenced sample consisted of PBMCs. These receptors came from a man aged 25 to 40 in good health and CMV-seropositive.

Comment on this clone: Sequence at one end of the junction differs from germline and may be a read error. V is TRBV7-7 and J is TRBJ1-4; the D is unclear. Germline V lookup: CDR1 SSHAT, CDR2 FNYEAQ (reference sequence). The CDR3 is made up of 13 amino acids. CDR3 amino acids: CASSLAEGEKLFF. The CDR3 DNA reads as TGTGCTAGCAGCTTAGCCGAGGGTGAAAAACTGTTTTTT.

Only a few counts were recorded for this clone. The chain couples TRBV9 to TRBJ2-7; 9 bases line up with TRBD1. The V segment lost 0 bases and the J segment 5 bases; nucleotides outside the gene matches: 6. The germline CDR1 and CDR2 sequences are SGDLS and YYNGEE. The CDR3 length is 15 residues. The CDR3 DNA sequence: TGTGCCAGCAGCGTAGCCTCGGGACAGGGCAACGAGCAGTACTTC. Its protein product is CASSVASGQGNEQYF.

The chain recombines TRBV25-1 with TRBJ1-6; D perhaps matches TRBD1 (5 bases). The CDR3 is 15 residues long. V was trimmed by 4 bases and J by 1 base, leaving 8 bases between them. Germline V gene lookup returns CDR1 MGHDK and CDR2 SYGVNS. CDR3 residues: CASSGQGSYNSPLHF. The CDR3 nucleotides are TGTGCCAGCAGTGGGCAGGGTTCCTATAATTCACCCCTCCACTTT.

The V gene is TRBV28, the J gene TRBJ1-1, with D perhaps matching TRBD1 (5 bases). Trimming pared 7 bases from V and 0 bases from J, leaving 12 bases between. The germline CDR1 and CDR2 sequences are MDHEN and SYDVKM. The CDR3 has 14 amino acids. The CDR3 reads CASTTAGLNTEAFF. The CDR3 DNA follows: TGTGCCAGCACCACGGCGGGGCTGAACACTGAAGCTTTCTTT.

This clone was recorded a few times. The chain has TRBV28 and TRBJ1-2; a weak D match, TRBD1 (5 bases). Trimming stripped 1 base from V and 8 bases from J, with 11 bases between. The CDR3 sequence is 13 residues long. Germline V gene lookup returns CDR1 MDHEN and CDR2 SYDVKM. The CDR3 protein is CASSLSAGLGYTF. The CDR3 region has the DNA TGTGCCAGCAGTTTATCGGCAGGGTTAGGCTACACCTTC.

V is TRBV6-1 and J is TRBJ2-1, with D possibly matching TRBD2 (5 bases). V lost 8 bases and J 7 bases, leaving 15 bases between the germline ends. This CDR3 spans 13 amino acids. Per germline, CDR1 MNHNS and CDR2 SASEGT. The CDR3 DNA is TGTGCCAGCCACATCGGAGCGGAGAATGAGCAGTTCTTC. Its protein is CASHIGAENEQFF.

V gene TRBV5-6 combines with J gene TRBJ2-7, with D possibly being TRBD1 (6 bases). The germline V and J ends were trimmed by 6 bases and 4 bases, with 11 bases remaining between them. CDR3 size: 12 residues. Germline CDR1 is SGHDT and CDR2 is YYEEEE. CDR3 bases: TGTGCCAGCAACGATACAGGGTACGAGCAGTACTTC. It yields the protein CASNDTGYEQYF.

This clone was recorded once. The V gene is TRBV30, the J gene TRBJ2-2, with D possibly TRBD2 on 6 matching bases. V lost 8 bases, J lost 6 bases, and 19 bases lay in between. The germline CDR1 and CDR2 sequences are GTSNPN and SVGIG (reference sequence). This CDR3 comprises 14 residues. The DNA for the CDR3 is TGTGCCCGGAAGAGGGACTCCTCCGCCGGGGAGCTGTTTTTT. Translating gives CARKRDSSAGELFF.

This clone was seen a single time. Different DNA sequences within this sample yield the same CDR3. The chain has TRBV11-2 and TRBJ2-7; 11 bases line up with TRBD2. V was pared by 6 bases and J by 4 bases, with 8 bases of the junction left unmatched. Germline values: CDR1 SGHAT, CDR2 FQNNGV. This CDR3 is 15 amino acids long. This chain's CDR3 is CASSSSGTSGYEQYF. CDR3 bases: TGTGCCAGCAGTTCCTCCGGGACTAGCGGATACGAGCAGTACTTC.

This clone was counted once. The chain employs TRBV29-1 and TRBJ2-5; 7 bases fit TRBD1. The V segment lost 2 bases and the J segment 3 bases; nucleotides outside the gene matches: 6. The germline V gene has CDR1 SQVTM and CDR2 ANQGSEA. There are 14 residues in the CDR3. The CDR3, as DNA: TGCAGCGTTGAAAAGGCTGACAGGGAAGAGACCCAGTACTTC. Its protein is CSVEKADREETQYF.

The CDR3 DNA reads TGCAGCGGGTGGGGACAGGGGGGCCACGAGCAGTACTTC. Protein: CSGWGQGGHEQYF. This rearrangement joins TRBV29-1 to TRBJ2-7; 11 nucleotides align to TRBD1. The germline gives CDR1 SQVTM, CDR2 ANQGSEA. With 7 bases clipped from V and 5 bases from J, the junction kept 7 bases outside the gene matches. The CDR3 consists of 13 residues.

The J gene is TRBJ2-7, the V gene TRBV19; D is unclear. This CDR3 contains 13 residues. Trimming took off 1 base at V and 6 bases at J, with 10 bases between the two ends. Germline values: CDR1 LNHDA, CDR2 SQIVND (reference sequence). The CDR3 spells CASSIALTGEQYF. For the CDR3, the DNA is TGTGCCAGTAGTATAGCCTTAACTGGCGAGCAGTACTTC.

This sequence joins TRBV6-1 and TRBJ2-5, with D possibly TRBD1 on 6 matching bases. The V gene's germline CDR1 is MNHNS and CDR2 SASEGT. The V end lost 6 bases, the J end lost 2 bases, and 13 bases lay between the germline ends. CDR3 length: 14 residues. CDR3 nucleotide sequence: TGTGCCAGCAGCTCACAGGGCGGTCAAGAGACCCAGTACTTC. Translating it yields CASSSQGGQETQYF.

The chain couples TRBV10-3 to TRBJ2-5, with a weak D call TRBD2 (6 bases). The CDR3 runs 14 residues. Germline V gene lookup returns CDR1 ENHRY and CDR2 SYGVKD. V was cut by 8 bases and J by 4 bases, with 17 bases left in between. The CDR3 DNA reads TGTGCCATCTTCTCGGGACTTGAGGGAGAGACCCAGTACTTC. Its translation: CAIFSGLEGETQYF.

This clone was recorded once. This sequence joins TRBV7-6 and TRBJ2-1, with 10 positions matching TRBD2. The CDR3 spans 16 residues. Germline CDR1 reads SGHVS; CDR2 reads FNYEAQ. The V and J ends lost 6 bases and 1 base, in that order; junction bases with no gene match: 6. CDR3 nucleotide sequence: TGTGCCAGCAGTCCCATAGCGGGGGGATCCTACAATGAGCAGTTCTTC. This codes for CASSPIAGGSYNEQFF. The full variable domain, completed using reference TRBV7-6 and TRBJ2-1, is GAGVSQSPRYKVTKRGQDVALRCDPISGHVSLYWYRQALGQGPEFLTYFNYEAQQDKSGLPNDRFSAERPEGSISTLTIQRTEQRDSAMYRCASSPIAGGSYNEQFFGPGTRLTVL.

The chain links TRBV5-6 to TRBJ1-2; 7 nucleotides align to TRBD1. Germline V lookup: CDR1 SGHDT, CDR2 YYEEEE. The CDR3 extends over 13 amino acids. The J segment lost 2 bases and the V segment lost 5 bases, leaving 3 bases of the junction unmatched. The CDR3 spells CASSRQGNYGYTF. CDR3 in DNA: TGTGCCAGCAGTCGACAGGGCAACTATGGCTACACCTTC. The whole variable domain, filled in from reference TRBV5-6 and TRBJ1-2, reads DAGVTQSPTHLIKTRGQQVTLRCSPKSGHDTVSWYQQALGQGPQFIFQYYEEEERQRGNFPDRFSGHQFPNYSSELNVNALLLGDSALYLCASSRQGNYGYTFGSGTRLTVV.

The chain has TRBV9 and TRBJ2-1; the D gene is possibly TRBD1 (5 bases). Germline assignment: CDR1 SGDLS and CDR2 YYNGEE. The CDR3 totals 16 residues. Trimming cost V 0 bases and J 9 bases, with 19 bases left between them. CDR3 sequence: CASSVALFGAPGEQFF. The CDR3 coding sequence is TGTGCCAGCAGCGTAGCTCTTTTTGGGGCGCCGGGTGAGCAGTTCTTC. Drawing the rest from reference TRBV9 and TRBJ2-1, the complete variable domain is DSGVTQTPKHLITATGQRVTLRCSPRSGDLSVYWYQQSLDQGLQFLIQYYNGEERAKGNILERFSAQQFPDLHSELNLSSLELGDSALYFCASSVALFGAPGEQFFGPGTRLTVL.

In its sample, this clone was seen a few times. The genes are TRBV6-6 and TRBJ2-2, with D hard to call. CDR3 length: 13 residues. The V end lost 6 bases, the J end lost 5 bases, and 10 bases lay between the germline ends. CDR1 is MNHNY and CDR2 is SVGAGI in the germline V gene (reference sequence). This chain's CDR3 is CASSPLKTGELFF. The CDR3 region has the DNA TGTGCCAGCAGCCCTTTAAAAACCGGGGAGCTGTTTTTT.

CDR3 coding DNA: TGTGCCAGCAGCTCGGACAGCCTGAACACTGAAGCTTTCTTT. It encodes CASSSDSLNTEAFF. This chain joins TRBV7-8 and TRBJ1-1, with D perhaps TRBD1 (6 bases). The germline V gene encodes CDR1 SGHVS and CDR2 FQNEAQ. V lost 4 bases, J lost 0 bases, and 9 bases lay in between. The CDR3 totals 14 residues.

This clone was recorded a few times. Other DNA sequences in this specimen translate into the identical CDR3. The V and J genes are TRBV19 and TRBJ2-1, with 7 bases identical to TRBD2. Germline values: CDR1 LNHDA, CDR2 SQIVND (reference sequence). This CDR3 is built from 13 residues. Trimming cost V 6 bases and J 4 bases; bases outside gene matches: 3. The CDR3 loop reads CASRTAGYNEQFF. The CDR3 region has the DNA TGTGCCAGTAGGACAGCGGGGTACAATGAGCAGTTCTTC. Combining the CDR3 with reference TRBV19 and TRBJ2-1 gives the whole variable domain DGGITQSPKYLFRKEGQNVTLSCEQNLNHDAMYWYRQDPGQGLRLIYYSQIVNDFQKGDIAEGYSVSREKKESFPLTVTSAQKNPTAFYLCASRTAGYNEQFFGPGTRLTVL.